This record looks at one T cell receptor beta chain sequence and its context. The antigen is unknown. The entry originates in a study of vaccination effects on CD4 cells after COVID-19. Profiled with immunoSEQ multiplex PCR; TCRdb holds only in-frame clones, not every one. The sample lists about 16,000 clones, under 70% seen once, with over 8.5% in the top ten. The V end lost 0 bases, the J end lost 0 bases, and 9 bases lay between the germline ends. CDR1 is SGDLS, CDR2 YYNGEE, per germline. This CDR3 has 15 amino acids. Using viral peptide pools, the ViraFEST assay grew out antigen-specific CD4+ T cells prior to sequencing. Culture lasted around eleven days before CD4+ T cell isolation. Vaccine administered to participants consisted of two doses of either BNT162b2 or mRNA-1273. Study-wide points: After vaccination, at late timepoints, clones induced by infection and by vaccine contracted markedly.

The rearrangement links TRBV9 to TRBJ1-2; D not resolved. Sample: CD4+ T cells from PBMCs cultured with SARS-CoV-2 spike peptides, taken after COVID-19 vaccination. This TCR was recovered from a human donor who received a COVID-19 vaccine. DNA of the CDR3: TGTGCCAGCAGCGTAGTGGCCGGCACTAACTATGGCTACACCTTC. It translates to CASSVVAGTNYGYTF. Full variable domain (remainder filled in from reference TRBV9 and TRBJ1-2): DSGVTQTPKHLITATGQRVTLRCSPRSGDLSVYWYQQSLDQGLQFLIQYYNGEERAKGNILERFSAQQFPDLHSELNLSSLELGDSALYFCASSVVAGTNYGYTFGSGTRLTVV.